The source of this TCR beta chain is a study of STAT5B mutations in CD4+ large granular lymphocyte leukemia. At the level of the study: Among healthy donors, a particular HLA allele went with more CDR3 'QG' motifs. Study outcomes and limitations: The CD4+ versus CD8+ T-LGLL clonality difference may reflect limited sample size.

Sequencing used immunoSEQ multiplex PCR; TCRdb keeps in-frame clones, though not all of them. Of tens of thousands of clones in the sample, approximately 72% were seen once. Germline CDR1 reads SGDLS; CDR2 reads YYNGEE. The CDR3 consists of 11 residues. Trimming cost V 6 bases and J 5 bases, with 9 bases left between them. About this clone itself: Its specificity is not known.

The source is a human donor in good health. The genes are TRBV9 and TRBJ2-7; TRBD1 might be the D (6 bases). Sequenced sample: CD4+ T cells from blood buffy coats. Written as DNA, the CDR3 is TGTGCCAGCACCCGACAGGACGAGCAGTACTTC. Amino acids: CASTRQDEQYF.